These 30 T cell receptor beta chains share one sample of origin, sequenced in a study of T-cell memory formation after mild COVID-19. TCRdb re-called the 5' RACE reads through MiXCR, storing one row per CDR3 protein. The profile shows tens of thousands of distinct CDR3 sequences, around 13% of them singletons. Sequences were obtained from PBMCs or a T cell subset sorted from them (not recorded which). The receptors derive from an adult woman who had mild COVID-19 (a few samples of this study predate the infection). Cell type and time point are not known.

The gene calls are TRBV10-3 and TRBJ1-1; 8 positions match TRBD1. The V and J ends lost 3 bases and 1 base, in that order; junction bases with no gene match: 4. The CDR3 extends over 15 amino acids. Germline-derived CDR1 and CDR2 are ENHRY and SYGVKD. Here the CDR3 DNA reads TGTGCCATCAGTGAAATGGACAGGGCGAACACTGAAGCTTTCTTT. This encodes CAISEMDRANTEAFF.

This clonotype has more than one count but fewer than ten. The genes are TRBV12-3 or TRBV12-4 and TRBJ2-3; D is uncertain. The CDR3 is 14 residues long. Between the trimmed V and J ends, which lost 3 bases and 6 bases, there was a span of 13 bases. The CDR3 sequence: CASSFPGVEDTQYF. The CDR3 DNA is TGTGCCAGCAGTTTCCCTGGGGTGGAGGATACGCAGTATTTT.

This clonotype showed up just a few times. V and J are TRBV12-5 and TRBJ2-7; D is ambiguous. The V gene lost 1 base and the J gene lost 5 bases, with 6 bases spanning the gap. Looked up from germline, CDR1 is LGHNT and CDR2 is FRNRAP. The length of the CDR3 is 12 residues. CDR3 nucleotides: TGTGCTAGTGGTTTGGATAGCCACGAGCAGTACTTC. Its translation: CASGLDSHEQYF.

This clonotype came up a few times. The chain joins TRBV12-3 or TRBV12-4 to TRBJ1-2; D gene uncertain. The CDR3 totals 14 residues. Deletions cut 5 bases from V and 2 bases from J, with 12 bases between. CDR3 amino acids: CASSGQLSNYGYTF. CDR3 in DNA: TGTGCCAGCAGTGGGCAGCTCTCAAACTATGGCTACACCTTC.

This clonotype was seen a few times. This chain uses TRBV5-1 with TRBJ2-7, with D possibly being TRBD1 or TRBD2 (5 bases each). Germline CDR1 reads SGHRS; CDR2 reads YFSETQ. This CDR3 has 15 residues. V was trimmed by 3 bases and J by 6 bases, leaving 19 bases between them. CDR3: CASSSTGGQGGEQYF. Written as DNA, the CDR3 is TGCGCCAGCAGCTCTACTGGCGGGCAGGGTGGCGAGCAGTACTTC.

This chain connects TRBV7-9 to TRBJ2-4, with D hard to call. V lost 1 base and J 5 bases, leaving 9 bases between the germline ends. Germline loops: CDR1 SEHNR, CDR2 FQNEAQ (reference sequence). The CDR3 runs to 14 residues. The CDR3 DNA reads TGTGCCAGCAGCTTAGATAGATCCCAAAACATTCAGTACTTC. Amino acid sequence: CASSLDRSQNIQYF.

This clonotype showed up many times. The chain carries TRBV12-3 or TRBV12-4 and TRBJ2-7; D is unresolved. V was clipped by 6 bases and J by 0 bases, with 9 bases between them. The CDR3 runs 13 residues. Here the CDR3 DNA reads TGTGCCAGCAGCAAGACGGTCTCCTACGAGCAGTACTTC. Translating it yields CASSKTVSYEQYF.

This clonotype was picked up a small number of times. The chain carries TRBV7-9 and TRBJ1-1; D remains ambiguous. The CDR3 runs 12 residues. In germline, CDR1 is SEHNR, CDR2 FQNEAQ (reference sequence). V lost 11 bases, J lost 6 bases, and 16 bases lay in between. For the CDR3, the DNA is TGTGCCTTCTTGGAGGTTGGCGCTGAAGCTTTCTTT. Residues: CAFLEVGAEAFF.

This clonotype was recorded at least ten times. The chain combines TRBV5-1 with TRBJ1-2; no firm D call. Germline-derived CDR1 and CDR2 are SGHRS and YFSETQ. This CDR3 contains 13 residues. V lost 4 bases, J lost 5 bases, and 12 bases lay in between. The CDR3 bases are TGCGCCAGCAGCACGGAACGCCTTTATGGCTACACCTTC. Translation: CASSTERLYGYTF.

This clonotype was detected once. J is TRBJ2-2 and V is TRBV6-6, with D uncertain. Germline V lookup: CDR1 MNHNY, CDR2 SVGAGI (reference sequence). The V and J ends lost 0 bases and 5 bases respectively, with 7 bases between them. The CDR3 length is 14 residues. The CDR3 DNA follows: TGTGCCAGCAGTTACTCGATGTGGACCGGGGAGCTGTTTTTT. It specifies CASSYSMWTGELFF.

This clonotype has only a few counts. The genes are TRBV5-1 and TRBJ2-1; 13 positions match TRBD2. There are 18 residues in the CDR3. Germline V gene data show CDR1 as SGHRS and CDR2 as YFSETQ. V gave up 3 bases and J gave up 0 bases; unmatched junction bases: 6. In nucleotides, the CDR3 is TGCGCCAGCAGCTCTCCGGGACTAGCGGGGCACTCCTACAATGAGCAGTTCTTC. Amino acids: CASSSPGLAGHSYNEQFF. Full variable domain (remainder filled in from reference TRBV5-1 and TRBJ2-1): KAGVTQTPRYLIKTRGQQVTLSCSPISGHRSVSWYQQTPGQGLQFLFEYFSETQRNKGNFPGRFSGRQFSNSRSEMNVSTLELGDSALYLCASSSPGLAGHSYNEQFFGPGTRLTVL.

The chain joins TRBV6-5 to TRBJ2-7; a weak D match, TRBD2 (5 bases). Germline V CDR1 and CDR2: MNHEY, SVGAGI. The CDR3 is made up of 13 amino acids. Trimming left V 3 bases short and J 0 bases short, with 6 bases between. CDR3 coding DNA: TGTGCCAGCAGTTATGGACTCTCCTACGAGCAGTACTTC. Encoded protein: CASSYGLSYEQYF.

The chain is built from TRBV12-3 or TRBV12-4 and TRBJ2-2; D remains ambiguous. This CDR3 region has 16 residues. V lost 7 bases and J lost 2, with 17 bases in between. This chain's CDR3 is CASTHLRNINTGELFF. The CDR3 DNA reads as TGTGCCAGCACACACCTTCGGAACATCAACACCGGGGAGCTGTTTTTT.

This clonotype was counted a few times. The chain couples TRBV25-1 to TRBJ1-5, with unresolved D. Between the trimmed V and J ends, which lost 6 bases and 6 bases, there was a span of 9 bases. Looked up from germline, CDR1 is MGHDK and CDR2 is SYGVNS. The CDR3 is 12 amino acids. The CDR3 region is CASRLGFQPQHF. The CDR3 DNA sequence: TGTGCCAGCAGACTCGGATTTCAGCCCCAGCATTTT.

This clonotype was recorded a few times. This rearrangement joins TRBV5-1 to TRBJ2-5; D is perhaps TRBD2 (5 bases). V lost 4 bases and J lost 2, with 15 bases in between. The CDR3 covers 15 residues. Germline CDR1 is SGHRS and CDR2 is YFSETQ. The CDR3 loop is CASSPGMSGQETQYF. Written as DNA, the CDR3 is TGCGCCAGCAGCCCGGGGATGTCGGGTCAAGAGACCCAGTACTTC. Filled out from reference TRBV5-1 and TRBJ2-5, the complete variable domain reads KAGVTQTPRYLIKTRGQQVTLSCSPISGHRSVSWYQQTPGQGLQFLFEYFSETQRNKGNFPGRFSGRQFSNSRSEMNVSTLELGDSALYLCASSPGMSGQETQYFGPGTRLLVL.

This chain connects TRBV4-3 to TRBJ2-7; D possibly corresponds to TRBD1 (6 bases). This CDR3 spans 19 amino acids. V was cut by 0 bases and J by 1 base, with 22 bases left in between. Germline CDR1 LGHNA, CDR2 YSLEER. This CDR3 is CASSQDIGRDNLASYEQYF. The CDR3 DNA is TGCGCCAGCAGCCAAGATATTGGTAGGGACAACCTGGCATCCTACGAGCAGTACTTC.

This clonotype has ten or more counts. V is TRBV6-5 and J is TRBJ2-1, with TRBD1 matching 7 bases. Trimming took 4 bases from V and 9 from J; bases not matched to a gene: 3. Germline-derived CDR1 and CDR2 are MNHEY and SVGAGI. The CDR3 covers 12 residues. CDR3 in DNA: TGTGCCAGCAGTTCGTCAGGGGGTGAGCAGTTCTTC. Residues: CASSSSGGEQFF.

The chain has TRBV5-1 and TRBJ1-1; no reliable D call. The CDR3 loop spans 14 amino acids. Trimming removed 5 bases at V and 1 base at J, with 12 bases between. CDR1 and CDR2 (germline): SGHRS, YFSETQ. The CDR3 loop reads CASRYDLGNTEAFF. The CDR3, as DNA: TGCGCCAGCAGGTACGACCTAGGGAACACTGAAGCTTTCTTT.

The rearrangement uses TRBV5-1 and TRBJ2-3; 10 bases fit TRBD2. Per germline, CDR1 SGHRS and CDR2 YFSETQ. V shed 0 bases and J 0 bases; nucleotides not matched to a gene: 7. The CDR3 runs 18 residues. The CDR3 here is CASSLVGLAYTSTDTQYF. The DNA for the CDR3 is TGCGCCAGCAGCTTGGTGGGACTAGCGTATACTAGCACAGATACGCAGTATTTT. Filled out from reference TRBV5-1 and TRBJ2-3, the complete variable domain reads KAGVTQTPRYLIKTRGQQVTLSCSPISGHRSVSWYQQTPGQGLQFLFEYFSETQRNKGNFPGRFSGRQFSNSRSEMNVSTLELGDSALYLCASSLVGLAYTSTDTQYFGPGTRLTVL.

This rearrangement joins TRBV29-1 to TRBJ2-6; the D is unclear. V gave up 7 bases and J gave up 0 bases, with 7 bases separating them. Germline CDR1 is SQVTM and CDR2 is ANQGSEA. CDR3 length: 13 amino acids. The CDR3 region is CSGISSGANVLTF. The CDR3 DNA reads as TGCAGCGGTATTAGCTCTGGGGCCAACGTCCTGACTTTC. The variable domain in full, completed from reference TRBV29-1 and TRBJ2-6, reads SAVISQKPSRDICQRGTSLTIQCQVDSQVTMMFWYRQQPGQSLTLIATANQGSEATYESGFVIDKFPISRPNLTFSTLTVSNMSPEDSSIYLCSGISSGANVLTFGAGSRLTVL.

This clonotype was seen a few times. The chain couples TRBV5-1 to TRBJ2-3; D might be TRBD1 or TRBD2, each matching 5 bases. The CDR3 consists of 16 residues. Trimming pared 0 bases from V and 5 bases from J, leaving 16 bases between. The germline CDR1 and CDR2 sequences are SGHRS and YFSETQ. Here the CDR3 reads CASSLGDQVAGDTQYF. Written as DNA, the CDR3 is TGCGCCAGCAGCTTGGGGGACCAGGTGGCAGGAGATACGCAGTATTTT.

The rearrangement joins TRBV12-3 or TRBV12-4 to TRBJ2-7; D remains ambiguous. The CDR3 extends over 12 amino acids. Trimming cost V 5 bases and J 6 bases, with 11 bases left between them. Here the CDR3 reads CASSPGTGEQYF. In DNA, the CDR3 is TGTGCCAGCAGTCCCGGCACCGGCGAGCAGTACTTC.

This chain joins TRBV2 and TRBJ1-2, with TRBD1 identical over 7 bases. This CDR3 comprises 13 residues. Germline CDR1 SNHLY, CDR2 FYNNEI. V was pared by 6 bases and J by 6 bases, with 7 bases of the junction left unmatched. The CDR3 region is CASRKTGLDGYTF. The CDR3 nucleotides read TGTGCCAGCAGAAAGACAGGGTTAGATGGCTACACCTTC.

The sample holds many counts of this clonotype. The chain links TRBV4-3 to TRBJ2-1; D is tentatively TRBD1 or TRBD2 (5 bases each). The CDR3 has 17 amino acids. CDR1 and CDR2 (germline): LGHNA, YSLEER. V lost 5 bases and J lost 4, with 21 bases in between. CDR3 sequence: CASSTLYLGEKYNEQFF. CDR3 DNA: TGCGCCAGCAGCACCCTGTACTTAGGGGAGAAATACAATGAGCAGTTCTTC.

The chain joins TRBV27 to TRBJ2-5, with 7 bases that match TRBD1. Germline CDR1 reads MNHEY; CDR2 reads SMNVEV (reference sequence). Germline trimming cut 6 bases from V and 2 bases from J; bases unmatched to any gene: 6. This CDR3 comprises 14 residues. In nucleotides, the CDR3 is TGTGCCAGCAGCCCGACAGGGATGCAAGAGACCCAGTACTTC. Translated: CASSPTGMQETQYF.

The V and J genes are TRBV27 and TRBJ1-4; possibly TRBD1 for D (6 bases). Trimming pared 6 bases from V and 14 bases from J, leaving 25 bases between. The V gene's germline CDR1 is MNHEY and CDR2 SMNVEV (reference sequence). The CDR3 consists of 15 residues. CDR3 in amino acids: CASSRSPTGSSNLFF. CDR3 DNA: TGTGCCAGCAGCCGATCCCCCACAGGGAGTAGTAACCTGTTTTTT. Based on the CDR3 plus reference TRBV27 and TRBJ1-4, the full variable domain is EAQVTQNPRYLITVTGKKLTVTCSQNMNHEYMSWYRQDPGLGLRQIYYSMNVEVTDKGDVPEGYKVSRKEKRNFPLILESPSPNQTSLYFCASSRSPTGSSNLFFGSGTQLSVL.

CDR3 coding DNA: TGTGCCAGCAGTTTATTTGGGGGGTTGGTCACTGAAGCTTTCTTT. Its protein product is CASSLFGGLVTEAFF. This chain uses TRBV27 with TRBJ1-1; perhaps TRBD1 as D (5 bases). Germline lookup yields CDR1 MNHEY and CDR2 SMNVEV (reference sequence). V lost 1 base and J lost 4, with 13 bases in between. The CDR3 consists of 15 residues.

The chain uses TRBV4-1 and TRBJ2-7; TRBD2 matches at 12 bases. The CDR3 totals 18 residues. CDR1 is MGHRA, CDR2 YSYEKL, per germline. V shed 1 base and J 2 bases; nucleotides not matched to a gene: 9. The CDR3 loop is CASSQGALAGGYAYEQYF. CDR3 nucleotide sequence: TGCGCCAGCAGCCAAGGGGCCCTAGCGGGGGGGTACGCCTACGAGCAGTACTTC.

This clonotype was counted only a few times. The chain uses TRBV27 and TRBJ2-2; 13 bases map to TRBD2. The trim removed 3 bases at V and 2 bases at J, leaving 0 bases unmatched. Germline V gives CDR1 MNHEY, CDR2 SMNVEV (reference sequence). This CDR3 region has 16 residues. The CDR3 nucleotides read TGTGCCAGCAGTTTGGGACTAGCGGGAAACACCGGGGAGCTGTTTTTT. This sequence encodes CASSLGLAGNTGELFF.

This clonotype was counted only a few times. Written as DNA, the CDR3 is TGTGCCAGCAGTTTTGACTGGGACAGTAACTATGGCTACACCTTC. Protein product: CASSFDWDSNYGYTF. The chain couples TRBV12-3 or TRBV12-4 to TRBJ1-2; 7 bases fit TRBD1. The CDR3 contains 15 residues. The ends lost 3 bases at V and 1 base at J; junction bases unmatched: 5.